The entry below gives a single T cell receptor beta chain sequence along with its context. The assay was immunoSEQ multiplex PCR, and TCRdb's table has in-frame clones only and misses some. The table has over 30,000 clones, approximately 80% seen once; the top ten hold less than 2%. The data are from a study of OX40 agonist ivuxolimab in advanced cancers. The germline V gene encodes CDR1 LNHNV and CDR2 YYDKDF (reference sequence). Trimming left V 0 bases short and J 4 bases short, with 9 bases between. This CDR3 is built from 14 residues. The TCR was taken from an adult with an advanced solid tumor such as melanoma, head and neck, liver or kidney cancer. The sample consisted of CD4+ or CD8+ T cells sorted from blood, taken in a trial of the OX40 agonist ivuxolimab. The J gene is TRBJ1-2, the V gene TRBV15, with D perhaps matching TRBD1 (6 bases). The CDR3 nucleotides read TGTGCCACCAGCAGAGAGTCAGGGGTCTATGGCTACACCTTC. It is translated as CATSRESGVYGYTF.